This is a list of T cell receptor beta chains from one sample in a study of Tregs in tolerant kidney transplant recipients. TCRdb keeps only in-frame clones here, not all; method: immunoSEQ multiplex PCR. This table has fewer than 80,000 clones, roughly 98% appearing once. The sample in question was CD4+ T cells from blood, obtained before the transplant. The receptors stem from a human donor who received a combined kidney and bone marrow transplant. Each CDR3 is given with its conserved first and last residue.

CAWKGGRIYNEQFF,TRBJ2-1,TRBV30
CASSLAVSGAGGYHEQYF,TRBJ2-7,TRBV7-2
CASSPRDNNYEQYF,TRBJ2-7,TRBV7-6
CASSRQRGTEAFF,TRBJ1-1,TRBV4-1
CASSLTSGRVSYNEQFF,TRBJ2-1,TRBV7-7
CASSLVLGTSGNTIYF,TRBJ1-3,TRBV5-1
CASSVTGVGNTGELFF,TRBJ2-2,TRBV9
CASGLIAQTGVSNIQYF,TRBJ2-4,TRBV12-5
CASRGEANTGELFF,TRBJ2-2,TRBV10-3
CSASPSYEQYF,TRBJ2-7,TRBV20-1
CASSFSPLAARETQYF,TRBJ2-5,TRBV28
CAWSAGGTYEQYF,TRBJ2-7,TRBV30
CASSLRTGQLSGNTIYF,TRBJ1-3,TRBV5-1
CASSVTGADTQYF,TRBJ2-3,TRBV9
CASSQASANYGYTF,TRBJ1-2,TRBV4-3
CASSVGGLGIRYF,TRBJ2-4,TRBV9
CASSLFGSQETQYF,TRBJ2-5,TRBV7-9